This T cell receptor (beta chain) was obtained from a study of T cell clonotyping in hematopoietic cell transplantation. Study conclusions and caveats: Graft donor and pretransplant recipient Inverse Simpson Index values predicted broader posttransplant TCR diversity. After transplant, recipient diversity fell while pathologically expanded clonotypes grew through day 180.

Method: immunoSEQ multiplex PCR; TCRdb's copy keeps in-frame clones and lacks some. This sample has about 70,000 clones, with around 94% found just once. Germline values: CDR1 MNHEY, CDR2 SMNVEV (reference sequence). This CDR3 region has 16 residues. The J segment lost 5 bases and the V segment lost 5 bases, leaving 14 bases of the junction unmatched. Regarding this clone: Its antigen is unknown.

The receptor's source is a man in his fifties in good health. Some clones in this sample may be carry-over from other donors' samples. Source material: peripheral blood mononuclear cells. This chain connects TRBV27 to TRBJ2-5; the match to TRBD1 covers 7 bases. DNA for the CDR3: TGTGCCAGCAGTCCCATCGGGACAGTTCAATTGGAGACCCAGTACTTC. Amino acid sequence: CASSPIGTVQLETQYF.